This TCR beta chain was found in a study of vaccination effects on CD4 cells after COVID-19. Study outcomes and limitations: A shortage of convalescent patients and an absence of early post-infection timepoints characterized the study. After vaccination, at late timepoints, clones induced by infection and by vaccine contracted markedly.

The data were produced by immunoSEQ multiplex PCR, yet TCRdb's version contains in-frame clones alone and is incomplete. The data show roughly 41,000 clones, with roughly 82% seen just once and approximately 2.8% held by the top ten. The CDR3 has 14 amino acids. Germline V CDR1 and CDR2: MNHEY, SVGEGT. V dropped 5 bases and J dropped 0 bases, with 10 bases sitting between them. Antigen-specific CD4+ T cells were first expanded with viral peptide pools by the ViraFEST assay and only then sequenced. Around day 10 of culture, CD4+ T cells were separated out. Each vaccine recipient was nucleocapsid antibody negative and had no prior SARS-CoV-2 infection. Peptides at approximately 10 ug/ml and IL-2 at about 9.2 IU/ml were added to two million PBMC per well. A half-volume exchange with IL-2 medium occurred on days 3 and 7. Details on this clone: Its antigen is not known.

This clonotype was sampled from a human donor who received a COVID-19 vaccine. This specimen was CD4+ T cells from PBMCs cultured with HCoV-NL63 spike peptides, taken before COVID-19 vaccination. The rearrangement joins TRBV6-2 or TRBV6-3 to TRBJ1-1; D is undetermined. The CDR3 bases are TGTGCCAGCAGTCGATGGTCAATGAACACTGAAGCTTTCTTT. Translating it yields CASSRWSMNTEAFF.